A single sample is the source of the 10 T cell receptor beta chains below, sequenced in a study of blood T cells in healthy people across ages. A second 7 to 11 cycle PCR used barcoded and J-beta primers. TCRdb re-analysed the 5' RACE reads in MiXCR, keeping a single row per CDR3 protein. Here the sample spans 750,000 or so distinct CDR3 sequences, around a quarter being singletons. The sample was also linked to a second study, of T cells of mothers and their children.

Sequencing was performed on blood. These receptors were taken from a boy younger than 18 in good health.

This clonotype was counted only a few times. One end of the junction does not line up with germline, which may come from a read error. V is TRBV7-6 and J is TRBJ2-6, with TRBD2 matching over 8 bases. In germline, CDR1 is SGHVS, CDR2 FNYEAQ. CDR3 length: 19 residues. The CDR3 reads CASSPATSEGRSGANVPTF. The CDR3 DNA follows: TGTGCCAGCAGCCCCGCGACTAGCGAGGGACGGTCTGGGGCCAACGTCCCGACTTTC.

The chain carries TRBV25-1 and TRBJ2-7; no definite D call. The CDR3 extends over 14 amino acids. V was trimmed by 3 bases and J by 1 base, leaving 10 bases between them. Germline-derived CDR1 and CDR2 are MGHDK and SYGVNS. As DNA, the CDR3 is TGTGCCAGCAGTGATCAAGGCCGTTCCTACGAGCAGTACTTC. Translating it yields CASSDQGRSYEQYF.

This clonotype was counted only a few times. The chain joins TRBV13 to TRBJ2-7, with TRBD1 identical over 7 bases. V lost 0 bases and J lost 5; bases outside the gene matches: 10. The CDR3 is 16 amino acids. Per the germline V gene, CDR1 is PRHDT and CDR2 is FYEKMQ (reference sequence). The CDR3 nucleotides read TGTGCCAGCAGCTTAGGCCTCGGGCAGGGGGTTAACGAGCAGTACTTC. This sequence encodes CASSLGLGQGVNEQYF.

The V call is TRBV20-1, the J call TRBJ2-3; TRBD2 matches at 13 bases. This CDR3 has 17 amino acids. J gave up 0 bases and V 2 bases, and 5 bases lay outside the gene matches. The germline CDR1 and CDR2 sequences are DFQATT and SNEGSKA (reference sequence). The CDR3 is CSARRPGLAGSTDTQYF. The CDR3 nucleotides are TGCAGTGCTAGAAGGCCGGGACTAGCGGGAAGCACAGATACGCAGTATTTT.

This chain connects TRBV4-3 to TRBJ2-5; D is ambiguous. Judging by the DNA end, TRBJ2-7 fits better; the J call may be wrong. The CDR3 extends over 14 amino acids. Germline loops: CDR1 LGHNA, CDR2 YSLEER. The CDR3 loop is CASSQETLGYEQYF. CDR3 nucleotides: TGCGCCAGCAGCCAAGAGACACTCGGCTACGAGCAGTACTTC.

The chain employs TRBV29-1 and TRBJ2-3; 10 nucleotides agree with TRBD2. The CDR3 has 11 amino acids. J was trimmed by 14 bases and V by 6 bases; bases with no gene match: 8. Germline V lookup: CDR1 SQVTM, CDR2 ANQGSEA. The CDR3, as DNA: TGCAGCGTAGCAGGACTAGCGGATATGTATTTT. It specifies CSVAGLADMYF.

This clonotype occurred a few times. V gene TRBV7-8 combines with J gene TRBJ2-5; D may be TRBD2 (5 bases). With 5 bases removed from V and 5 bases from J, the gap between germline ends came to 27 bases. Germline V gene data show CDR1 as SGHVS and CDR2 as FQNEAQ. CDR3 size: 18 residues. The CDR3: CASSTSLSGGSLGETQYF. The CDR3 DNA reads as TGTGCCAGCAGCACGTCATTAAGTGGCGGGTCCCTCGGGGAGACCCAGTACTTC.

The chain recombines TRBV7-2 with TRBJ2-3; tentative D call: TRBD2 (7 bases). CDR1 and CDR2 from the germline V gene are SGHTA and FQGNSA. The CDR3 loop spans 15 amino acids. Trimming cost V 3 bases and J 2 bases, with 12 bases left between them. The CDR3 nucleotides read TGTGCCAGCAGCTTGGGGGGGCGCGACACAGATACGCAGTATTTT. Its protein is CASSLGGRDTDTQYF.

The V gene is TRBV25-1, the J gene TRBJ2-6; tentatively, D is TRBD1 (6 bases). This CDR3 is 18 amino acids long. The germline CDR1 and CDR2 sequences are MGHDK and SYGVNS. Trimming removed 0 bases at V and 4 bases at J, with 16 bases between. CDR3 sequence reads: CASSEYPRGAEGANVLTF. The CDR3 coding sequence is TGTGCCAGCAGTGAATATCCCAGGGGCGCGGAAGGGGCCAACGTCCTGACTTTC.

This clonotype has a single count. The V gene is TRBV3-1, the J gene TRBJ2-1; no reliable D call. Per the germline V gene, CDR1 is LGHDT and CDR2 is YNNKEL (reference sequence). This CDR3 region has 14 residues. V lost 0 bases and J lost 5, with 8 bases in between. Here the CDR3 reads CASSQDMPNNEQFF. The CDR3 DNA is TGTGCCAGCAGCCAAGATATGCCCAACAATGAGCAGTTCTTC.